Listed below are T cell receptor beta chains from one sample, sequenced in a study of blood T cell repertoires in COVID-19. Libraries were prepared by immunoSEQ multiplex PCR; TCRdb keeps only in-frame clonotypes and omits some of them. Of 26,000 or so clones in the sample, nearly 90% are singletons; the top ten hold roughly 12%. Sample: peripheral blood. Receptors were obtained from a man aged 65 to 85 with acute or convalescent COVID-19. Both conserved end residues are part of each CDR3. Fields, in order: clone size, V gene, D gene, J gene, CDR3 DNA, CDR3 protein. The D gene is left open where the match is weak. Not all rows give a size; the values are once, few, many and, for expanded clones, a class.

clone size: once
V gene: TRBV7-2
D gene: NA
J gene: TRBJ2-7
CDR3 DNA: TGTGCCAGCACGCCGTCTATGACAGGCGAGCAGTACTTC
CDR3 protein: CASTPSMTGEQYF

clone size: NA
V gene: TRBV3-1/TRBV3-2
D gene: TRBD1
J gene: TRBJ1-1
CDR3 DNA: TGTGCCAGCAGCCAACGAACAGGGGGATGGATGGCTGAAGCTTTCTTT
CDR3 protein: CASSQRTGGWMAEAFF

clone size: NA
V gene: TRBV25-1
D gene: TRBD1
J gene: TRBJ2-7
CDR3 DNA: TGTGCCAGCAGGGATGAGGGGACAGGGAATTCCTACGAGCAGTACTTC
CDR3 protein: CASRDEGTGNSYEQYF

clone size: NA
V gene: TRBV5-1
D gene: NA
J gene: TRBJ2-3
CDR3 DNA: TGCGCCAGCAGCTTCCGGGAGCGGGCTGATACGCAGTATTTT
CDR3 protein: CASSFRERADTQYF

clone size: NA
V gene: TRBV3-1/TRBV3-2
D gene: NA
J gene: TRBJ2-3
CDR3 DNA: TGTGCCAGCAGCCAGAACAGGGTTGGAGATACGCAGTATTTT
CDR3 protein: CASSQNRVGDTQYF

clone size: NA
V gene: TRBV3-1/TRBV3-2
D gene: TRBD1
J gene: TRBJ2-6
CDR3 DNA: TGTGCCAGCAGCCAAGATAGGCGAGGGACAGGGGATTACGGGGCCAACGTCCTGACTTTC
CDR3 protein: CASSQDRRGTGDYGANVLTF

clone size: NA
V gene: TRBV11-2
D gene: NA
J gene: TRBJ1-6
CDR3 DNA: TGTGCCAGCAGCTTACGAATCAGCTCCTATAATTCACCCCTCCACTTT
CDR3 protein: CASSLRISSYNSPLHF

clone size: NA
V gene: TRBV5-5
D gene: NA
J gene: TRBJ1-6
CDR3 DNA: TGTGCCAGCAGCTTGGCGGCGACAGATAATTCACCCCTCCACTTT
CDR3 protein: CASSLAATDNSPLHF

clone size: NA
V gene: TRBV5-1
D gene: NA
J gene: TRBJ2-5
CDR3 DNA: TGCGCCAGCAGCCCGACAACTTTCCAAGAGACCCAGTACTTC
CDR3 protein: CASSPTTFQETQYF

clone size: NA
V gene: TRBV7-2
D gene: NA
J gene: TRBJ2-2
CDR3 DNA: TGTGCCAGCAGCTCGGACTCCCCGGGCACCGGGGAGCTGTTTTTT
CDR3 protein: CASSSDSPGTGELFF

clone size: once
V gene: TRBV18
D gene: NA
J gene: TRBJ2-7
CDR3 DNA: TGTGCCAGCTCACCCCCCCTGGGGGCGCGACACGAGCAGTACTTC
CDR3 protein: CASSPPLGARHEQYF

clone size: few
V gene: TRBV2
D gene: TRBD2
J gene: TRBJ2-7
CDR3 DNA: TGTGCCAGCAGGATGACTAGCGGGAGGCCCTCCTACGAGCAGTACTTC
CDR3 protein: CASRMTSGRPSYEQYF

clone size: NA
V gene: TRBV28
D gene: NA
J gene: TRBJ2-6
CDR3 DNA: TGTGCCAGCAGCACTCGAGAGTCTGGGGCCAACGTCCTGACTTTC
CDR3 protein: CASSTRESGANVLTF

clone size: NA
V gene: TRBV10-3
D gene: TRBD1
J gene: TRBJ2-3
CDR3 DNA: TGTGCCATCAGTGTAGATTCGGGACAGGGGCCTGACGATACGCAGTATTTT
CDR3 protein: CAISVDSGQGPDDTQYF

clone size: NA
V gene: TRBV19
D gene: NA
J gene: TRBJ1-2
CDR3 DNA: TGTGCCAGTAAGCCCGCGGGTATGGGGAAGGAATATGGCTACACCTTC
CDR3 protein: CASKPAGMGKEYGYTF

clone size: NA
V gene: TRBV3-1/TRBV3-2
D gene: TRBD1
J gene: TRBJ2-1
CDR3 DNA: TGTGCCAGCAGCCAAACTGGGGACAGCGAGCAGTTCTTC
CDR3 protein: CASSQTGDSEQFF

clone size: NA
V gene: TRBV15
D gene: TRBD1
J gene: TRBJ2-7
CDR3 DNA: TGTGCCACCAGCAGTACCTCCGGGACAGGGGGAAACGAGCAGTACTTC
CDR3 protein: CATSSTSGTGGNEQYF

clone size: NA
V gene: TRBV28
D gene: NA
J gene: TRBJ2-1
CDR3 DNA: TGTGCCAGTCGAAGACTCAGTTTTGGAGATAATGAGCAGTTCTTC
CDR3 protein: CASRRLSFGDNEQFF

clone size: NA
V gene: TRBV18
D gene: TRBD1
J gene: TRBJ1-2
CDR3 DNA: TGTGCCAGCTCACCACCGTCACAGGGGGGCTATGGCTACACCTTC
CDR3 protein: CASSPPSQGGYGYTF

clone size: NA
V gene: TRBV6-5
D gene: NA
J gene: TRBJ1-2
CDR3 DNA: TGTGCCAGCAGCTTAATATTTGACTATGGCTACACCTTC
CDR3 protein: CASSLIFDYGYTF

clone size: NA
V gene: TRBV9
D gene: TRBD2
J gene: TRBJ2-1
CDR3 DNA: TGTGCCAGCAGCGTAGTAGGGAGACTAGCCAATGAGCAGTTCTTC
CDR3 protein: CASSVVGRLANEQFF

clone size: NA
V gene: TRBV6-2/TRBV6-3
D gene: TRBD1
J gene: TRBJ1-1
CDR3 DNA: TGTGCCAGCAGTTGGACAGGGAGCCCTGAAGCTTTCTTT
CDR3 protein: CASSWTGSPEAFF

clone size: once
V gene: TRBV15
D gene: TRBD2
J gene: TRBJ2-3
CDR3 DNA: TGTGCCACCAGCAGAGATCCGGGGGGAACAGATACGCAGTATTTT
CDR3 protein: CATSRDPGGTDTQYF

clone size: NA
V gene: TRBV9
D gene: NA
J gene: TRBJ2-1
CDR3 DNA: TGTGCCAGCAGCGTAGACGGGAATGAGCAGTTCTTC
CDR3 protein: CASSVDGNEQFF

clone size: NA
V gene: TRBV25-1
D gene: NA
J gene: TRBJ1-1
CDR3 DNA: TGTGCCAGCACGGAACCGGGACAACTGAACACTGAAGCTTTCTTT
CDR3 protein: CASTEPGQLNTEAFF

clone size: NA
V gene: TRBV9
D gene: TRBD2
J gene: TRBJ2-3
CDR3 DNA: TGTGCCAGCAGCGTAGTGCCTAGCGGACACACAGATACGCAGTATTTT
CDR3 protein: CASSVVPSGHTDTQYF

clone size: NA
V gene: TRBV7-3
D gene: NA
J gene: TRBJ2-3
CDR3 DNA: TGTGCCAGCAGCTTAATCGCGGGGCTCACAGATACGCAGTATTTT
CDR3 protein: CASSLIAGLTDTQYF

clone size: NA
V gene: TRBV18
D gene: TRBD2
J gene: TRBJ2-2
CDR3 DNA: TGTGCCAGCTCACCACGACTAGCGGGAGACGGGGAGCTGTTTTTT
CDR3 protein: CASSPRLAGDGELFF

clone size: once
V gene: TRBV7-2
D gene: TRBD2
J gene: TRBJ2-1
CDR3 DNA: TGTGCCAGCAGCTCCGGACGGGAGGTTAGAAGGCAGTTCTTC
CDR3 protein: CASSSGREVRRQFF

clone size: NA
V gene: TRBV28
D gene: TRBD1
J gene: TRBJ1-2
CDR3 DNA: TGTGCCAGCAGCTTAGGCAGGGGGCGCGTGGAGGGCTACACCTTC
CDR3 protein: CASSLGRGRVEGYTF

clone size: NA
V gene: TRBV5-1
D gene: TRBD1
J gene: TRBJ2-7
CDR3 DNA: TGCGCCAGCAGCTCCGGGACAGGGGCTTACGAGCAGTACTTC
CDR3 protein: CASSSGTGAYEQYF

clone size: NA
V gene: TRBV6-2/TRBV6-3
D gene: TRBD1
J gene: TRBJ1-5
CDR3 DNA: TGTGCCAGCAGTTGGACAGGGGGCGTTCAGCCCCAGCATTTT
CDR3 protein: CASSWTGGVQPQHF

clone size: NA
V gene: TRBV18
D gene: TRBD1
J gene: TRBJ1-6
CDR3 DNA: TGTGCCAGCTCCCCAGCGGGACAGCGAAATTCACCCCTCCACTTT
CDR3 protein: CASSPAGQRNSPLHF

clone size: NA
V gene: TRBV9
D gene: TRBD1
J gene: TRBJ1-2
CDR3 DNA: TGTGCCAGCAGCGTGGACAGGGTAGGGAACGGCTACACCTTC
CDR3 protein: CASSVDRVGNGYTF

clone size: NA
V gene: TRBV5-6
D gene: NA
J gene: TRBJ1-2
CDR3 DNA: TGTGCCAGCAGCTTGTCAGGGGTCACACAATATGGCTACACCTTC
CDR3 protein: CASSLSGVTQYGYTF

clone size: NA
V gene: TRBV27
D gene: NA
J gene: TRBJ2-1
CDR3 DNA: TGTGCCAGCAGCCCAGGGGTCCTAGCCGGGAATGAGCAGTTCTTC
CDR3 protein: CASSPGVLAGNEQFF

clone size: NA
V gene: TRBV7-3
D gene: NA
J gene: TRBJ2-1
CDR3 DNA: TGTGCCAGCAGCTTAGGGCCCCCGAACAATGGGCAGTTCTTC
CDR3 protein: CASSLGPPNNGQFF

clone size: NA
V gene: TRBV6-2/TRBV6-3
D gene: TRBD1
J gene: TRBJ1-4
CDR3 DNA: TGTGCCAGCAGTTCCCACCCGGGACAGGGAAGGGAAAAACTGTTTTTT
CDR3 protein: CASSSHPGQGREKLFF

clone size: once
V gene: TRBV5-1
D gene: TRBD1
J gene: TRBJ1-2
CDR3 DNA: TGCGCCAGCAGGACGACAGGGGGACTCCTCGGCTACACCTTC
CDR3 protein: CASRTTGGLLGYTF

clone size: once
V gene: TRBV20-1
D gene: NA
J gene: TRBJ2-7
CDR3 DNA: TGCAGTGCTGCTATTCAGGGGGAGCAGTACTTC
CDR3 protein: CSAAIQGEQYF

clone size: NA
V gene: TRBV7-2
D gene: TRBD1
J gene: TRBJ1-1
CDR3 DNA: TGTGCCAGCAGCAAACAGGGGGCGGGCACTGAAGCTTTCTTT
CDR3 protein: CASSKQGAGTEAFF

clone size: NA
V gene: TRBV6-2/TRBV6-3
D gene: NA
J gene: TRBJ1-5
CDR3 DNA: TGTGCCAGCAGCCGCCCAGGGGCTAGCAATCAGCCCCAGCATTTT
CDR3 protein: CASSRPGASNQPQHF

clone size: NA
V gene: TRBV28
D gene: NA
J gene: TRBJ2-3
CDR3 DNA: TGTGCCAGCAGCCAAACACCAGGGAGCACAGATACGCAGTATTTT
CDR3 protein: CASSQTPGSTDTQYF

clone size: NA
V gene: TRBV28
D gene: NA
J gene: TRBJ1-1
CDR3 DNA: TGTGCCAGCAGTTTCTGGGGGCAGGGGAACACTGAAGCTTTCTTT
CDR3 protein: CASSFWGQGNTEAFF

clone size: once
V gene: TRBV15
D gene: NA
J gene: TRBJ1-1
CDR3 DNA: TGTGCCACCAGCAGAGAACAGGCGAACACTGAAGCTTTCTTT
CDR3 protein: CATSREQANTEAFF

clone size: NA
V gene: TRBV2
D gene: TRBD1
J gene: TRBJ2-3
CDR3 DNA: TGTGCCAGCATCCCCGGGACAGGGGGCGGGGCAGATACGCAGTATTTT
CDR3 protein: CASIPGTGGGADTQYF

clone size: NA
V gene: TRBV15
D gene: TRBD1
J gene: TRBJ1-3
CDR3 DNA: TGTGCCACCAGCAGAGGCCCGGACAGGATCCTCTCTGGAAACACCATATATTTT
CDR3 protein: CATSRGPDRILSGNTIYF

clone size: NA
V gene: TRBV6-2/TRBV6-3
D gene: NA
J gene: TRBJ1-5
CDR3 DNA: TGTGCCAGCAGTTACCAGAATCAGCCCCAGCATTTT
CDR3 protein: CASSYQNQPQHF

clone size: NA
V gene: TRBV6-5
D gene: TRBD2
J gene: TRBJ2-1
CDR3 DNA: TGTGCCAGCAGTCGTAGCGGGAGCTCCTACAATGAGCAGTTCTTC
CDR3 protein: CASSRSGSSYNEQFF

clone size: NA
V gene: TRBV5-8
D gene: NA
J gene: TRBJ1-4
CDR3 DNA: TGTGCCAGCAGCTTGGACAGAAATGAAAAACTGTTTTTT
CDR3 protein: CASSLDRNEKLFF

clone size: NA
V gene: TRBV28
D gene: NA
J gene: TRBJ2-2
CDR3 DNA: TGTGCCAGCAGTTTAGAGGGCCTTAACACCGGGGAGCTGTTTTTT
CDR3 protein: CASSLEGLNTGELFF

clone size: NA
V gene: TRBV3-1/TRBV3-2
D gene: TRBD2
J gene: TRBJ2-2
CDR3 DNA: TGTGCCAGCAGCCGTTTTCTAGCGGGAGAACCGGGGGAGCTGTTTTTT
CDR3 protein: CASSRFLAGEPGELFF

clone size: NA
V gene: TRBV18
D gene: NA
J gene: TRBJ1-1
CDR3 DNA: TGTGCCAGCTCACCGACAACAGGGCTTACCACTGAAGCTTTCTTT
CDR3 protein: CASSPTTGLTTEAFF

clone size: NA
V gene: TRBV5-8
D gene: NA
J gene: TRBJ1-5
CDR3 DNA: TGTGCCAGCAGCGCTGACAGGTCGAATACGCCCCAGCATTTT
CDR3 protein: CASSADRSNTPQHF